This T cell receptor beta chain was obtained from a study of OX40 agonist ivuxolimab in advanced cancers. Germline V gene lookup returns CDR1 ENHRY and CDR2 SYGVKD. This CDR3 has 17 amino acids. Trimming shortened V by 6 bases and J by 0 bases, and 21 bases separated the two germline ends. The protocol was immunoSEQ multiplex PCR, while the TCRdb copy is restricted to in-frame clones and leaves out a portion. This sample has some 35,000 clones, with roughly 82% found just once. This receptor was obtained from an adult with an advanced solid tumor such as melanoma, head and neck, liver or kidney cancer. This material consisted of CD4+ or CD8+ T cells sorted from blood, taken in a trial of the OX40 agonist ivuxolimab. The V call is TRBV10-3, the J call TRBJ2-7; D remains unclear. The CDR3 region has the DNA TGTGCCATCAGAGATCATGATCGCCCCGAGGACTCCTACGAGCAGTACTTC. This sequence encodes CAIRDHDRPEDSYEQYF.